This T cell receptor (beta chain) was identified during a study of T cells after yellow fever vaccination. Regarding this clonotype: Mismatch with germline at one junction end may stem from a read error.

TCRdb reanalysed the 5' RACE reads using MiXCR and keeps one entry per CDR3 protein. The table lists about 230,000 distinct CDR3 sequences, around 6.7% of them singletons. From germline, CDR1 is SGHDT and CDR2 YYEEEE. The CDR3 consists of 13 residues. This clonotype originated in a man aged 30 to 45 who received the YFV17D yellow fever vaccine. The chain joins TRBV5-6 to TRBJ2-5, with D possibly called TRBD1 or TRBD2 (5 bases each). Sequenced here: CD4+ T cells sorted from PBMCs, sampled on the day of the yellow fever booster vaccination. CDR3 protein: CASSVGTEDTQYF. CDR3 DNA sequence: TGTGCCAGCAGCGTCGGGACCGAAGATACCCAGTACTTC.